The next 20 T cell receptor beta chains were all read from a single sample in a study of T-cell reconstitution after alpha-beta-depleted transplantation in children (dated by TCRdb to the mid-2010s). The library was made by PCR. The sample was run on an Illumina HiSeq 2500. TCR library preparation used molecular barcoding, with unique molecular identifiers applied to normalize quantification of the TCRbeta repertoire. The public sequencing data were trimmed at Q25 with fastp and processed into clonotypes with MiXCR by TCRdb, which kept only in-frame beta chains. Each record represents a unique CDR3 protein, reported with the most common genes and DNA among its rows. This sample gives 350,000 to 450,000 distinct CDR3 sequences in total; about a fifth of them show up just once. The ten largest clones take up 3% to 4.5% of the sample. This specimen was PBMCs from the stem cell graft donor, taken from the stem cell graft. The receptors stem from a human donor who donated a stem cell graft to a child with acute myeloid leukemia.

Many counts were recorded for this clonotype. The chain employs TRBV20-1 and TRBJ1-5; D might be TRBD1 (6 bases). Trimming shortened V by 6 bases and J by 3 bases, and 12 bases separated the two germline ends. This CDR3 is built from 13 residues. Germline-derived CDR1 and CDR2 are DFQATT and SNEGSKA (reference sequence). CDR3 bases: TGCAGTGCGCTAGGACAGTCCAATCAGCCCCAGCATTTT. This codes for CSALGQSNQPQHF.

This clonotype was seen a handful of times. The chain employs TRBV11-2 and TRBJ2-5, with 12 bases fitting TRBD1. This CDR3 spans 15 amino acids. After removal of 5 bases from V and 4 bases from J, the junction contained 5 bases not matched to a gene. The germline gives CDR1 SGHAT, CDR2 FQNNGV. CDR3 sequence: CASSQGGQGAETQYF. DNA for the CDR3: TGTGCCAGCAGCCAAGGGGGACAGGGGGCAGAGACCCAGTACTTC.

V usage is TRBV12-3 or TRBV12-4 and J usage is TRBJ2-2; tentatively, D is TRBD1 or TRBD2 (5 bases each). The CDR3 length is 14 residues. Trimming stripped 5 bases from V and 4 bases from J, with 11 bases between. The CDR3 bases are TGTGCCAGCAGTCTCGGGGCTTTCACCGGGGAGCTGTTTTTT. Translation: CASSLGAFTGELFF.

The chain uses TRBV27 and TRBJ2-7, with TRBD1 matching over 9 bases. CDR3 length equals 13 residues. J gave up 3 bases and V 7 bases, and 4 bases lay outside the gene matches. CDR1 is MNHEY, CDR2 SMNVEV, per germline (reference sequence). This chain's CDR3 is CASKKGQGYEQYF. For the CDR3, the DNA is TGTGCCAGCAAGAAGGGACAGGGCTACGAGCAGTACTTC.

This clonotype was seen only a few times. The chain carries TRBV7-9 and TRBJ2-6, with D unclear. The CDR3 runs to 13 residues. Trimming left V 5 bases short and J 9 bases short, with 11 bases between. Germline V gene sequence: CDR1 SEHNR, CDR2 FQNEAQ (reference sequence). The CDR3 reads CASSQTLVNVLTF. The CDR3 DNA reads TGTGCCAGCAGCCAAACTCTTGTCAACGTCCTGACTTTC.

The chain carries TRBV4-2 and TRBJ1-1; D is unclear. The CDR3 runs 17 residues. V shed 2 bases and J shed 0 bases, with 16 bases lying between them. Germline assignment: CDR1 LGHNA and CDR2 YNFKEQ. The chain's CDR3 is CASSQRKVEQLNTEAFF. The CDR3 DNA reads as TGTGCCAGCAGCCAACGAAAGGTAGAACAGCTGAACACTGAAGCTTTCTTT.

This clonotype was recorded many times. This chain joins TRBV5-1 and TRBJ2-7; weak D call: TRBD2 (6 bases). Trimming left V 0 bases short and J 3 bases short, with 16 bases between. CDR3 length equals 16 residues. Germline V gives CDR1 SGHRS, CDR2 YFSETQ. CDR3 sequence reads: CASSLDLSSVRYEQYF. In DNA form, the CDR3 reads TGCGCCAGCAGCTTGGACCTTTCTAGCGTTCGCTACGAGCAGTACTTC.

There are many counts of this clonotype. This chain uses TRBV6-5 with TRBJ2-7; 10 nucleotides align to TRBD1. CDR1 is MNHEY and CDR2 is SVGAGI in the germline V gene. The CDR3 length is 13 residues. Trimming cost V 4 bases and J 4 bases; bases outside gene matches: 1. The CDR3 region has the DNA TGTGCCAGCAGTTGGGGACAGGGGTACGAGCAGTACTTC. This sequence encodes CASSWGQGYEQYF.

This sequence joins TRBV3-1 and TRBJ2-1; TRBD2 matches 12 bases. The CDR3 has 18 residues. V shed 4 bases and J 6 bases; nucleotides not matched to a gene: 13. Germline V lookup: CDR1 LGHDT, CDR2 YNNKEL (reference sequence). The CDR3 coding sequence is TGTGCCAGCAGCCTCTCGGGGCTACTAGCGGGAGGAAGCAATGAGCAGTTCTTC. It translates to CASSLSGLLAGGSNEQFF.

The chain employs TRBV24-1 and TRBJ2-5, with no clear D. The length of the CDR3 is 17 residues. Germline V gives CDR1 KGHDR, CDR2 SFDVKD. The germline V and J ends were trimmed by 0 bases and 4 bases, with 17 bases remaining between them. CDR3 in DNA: TGTGCCACCAGTGATTTGGGGGAACCCCACAAACGAGAGACCCAGTACTTC. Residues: CATSDLGEPHKRETQYF.

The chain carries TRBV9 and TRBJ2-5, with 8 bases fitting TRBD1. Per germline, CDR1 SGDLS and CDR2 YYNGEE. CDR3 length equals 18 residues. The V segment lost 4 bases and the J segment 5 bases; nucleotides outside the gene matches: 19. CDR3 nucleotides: TGTGCCAGCAGCCCTTGGGTCAGGGGGCGCCGTTTAGGGGAGACCCAGTACTTC. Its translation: CASSPWVRGRRLGETQYF.

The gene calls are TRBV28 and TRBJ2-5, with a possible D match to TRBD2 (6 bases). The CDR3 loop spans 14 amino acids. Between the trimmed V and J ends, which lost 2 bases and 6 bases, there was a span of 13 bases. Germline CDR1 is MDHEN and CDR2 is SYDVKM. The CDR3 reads CASSLVRGRQTQYF. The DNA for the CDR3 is TGTGCCAGCAGTTTAGTACGGGGGAGGCAGACCCAGTACTTC.

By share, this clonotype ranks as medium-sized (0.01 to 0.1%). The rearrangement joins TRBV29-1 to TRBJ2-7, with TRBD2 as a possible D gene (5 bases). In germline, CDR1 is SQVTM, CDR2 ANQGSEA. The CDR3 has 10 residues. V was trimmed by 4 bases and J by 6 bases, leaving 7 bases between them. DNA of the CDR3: TGCAGCGTTGGCAGCGGCGAGCAGTACTTC. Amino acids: CSVGSGEQYF.

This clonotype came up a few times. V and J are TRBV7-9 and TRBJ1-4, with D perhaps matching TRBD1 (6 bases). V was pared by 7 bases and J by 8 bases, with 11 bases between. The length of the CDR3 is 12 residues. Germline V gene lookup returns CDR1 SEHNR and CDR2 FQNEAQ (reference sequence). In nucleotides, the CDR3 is TGTGCCAGCAACAGGGATAACGAAAAACTGTTTTTT. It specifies CASNRDNEKLFF. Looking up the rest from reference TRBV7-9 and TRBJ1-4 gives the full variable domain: DTGVSQNPRHKITKRGQNVTFRCDPISEHNRLYWYRQTLGQGPEFLTYFQNEAQLEKSRLLSDRFSAERPKGSFSTLEIQRTEQGDSAMYLCASNRDNEKLFFGSGTQLSVL.

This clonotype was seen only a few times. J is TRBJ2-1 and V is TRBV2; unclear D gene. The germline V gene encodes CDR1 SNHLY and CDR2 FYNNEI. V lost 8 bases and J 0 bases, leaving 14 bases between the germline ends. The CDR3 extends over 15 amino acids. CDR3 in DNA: TGTGCCAGCCAATTCGGGCGGAGCTCCTACAATGAGCAGTTCTTC. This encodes CASQFGRSSYNEQFF.

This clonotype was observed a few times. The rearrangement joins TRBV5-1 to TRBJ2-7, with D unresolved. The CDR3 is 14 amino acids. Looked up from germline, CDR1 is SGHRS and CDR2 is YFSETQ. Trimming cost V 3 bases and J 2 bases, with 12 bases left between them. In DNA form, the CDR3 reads TGCGCCAGCAGCTCGGACCACTACGCCTACGAGCAGTACTTC. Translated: CASSSDHYAYEQYF.

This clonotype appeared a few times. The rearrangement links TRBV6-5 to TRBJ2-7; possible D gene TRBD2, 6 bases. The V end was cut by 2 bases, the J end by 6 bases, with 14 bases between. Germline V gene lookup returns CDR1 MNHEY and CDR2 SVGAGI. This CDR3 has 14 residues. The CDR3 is CASSYPAARGEQYF. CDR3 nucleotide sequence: TGTGCCAGCAGTTACCCGGCGGCGCGGGGCGAGCAGTACTTC.

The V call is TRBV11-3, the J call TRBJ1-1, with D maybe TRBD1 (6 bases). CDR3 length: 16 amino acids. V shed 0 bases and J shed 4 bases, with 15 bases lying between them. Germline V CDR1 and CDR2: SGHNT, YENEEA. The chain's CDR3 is CASSLEYSQGTTEAFF. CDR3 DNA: TGTGCCAGCAGCTTAGAATACAGTCAGGGGACCACTGAAGCTTTCTTT.

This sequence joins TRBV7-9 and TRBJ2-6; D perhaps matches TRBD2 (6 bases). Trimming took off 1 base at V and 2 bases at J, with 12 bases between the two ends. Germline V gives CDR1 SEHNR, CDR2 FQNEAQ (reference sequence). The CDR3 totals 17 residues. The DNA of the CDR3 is TGTGCCAGCAGCTTAGATCGTGGCGGGACTGGGGCCAACGTCCTGACTTTC. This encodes CASSLDRGGTGANVLTF.

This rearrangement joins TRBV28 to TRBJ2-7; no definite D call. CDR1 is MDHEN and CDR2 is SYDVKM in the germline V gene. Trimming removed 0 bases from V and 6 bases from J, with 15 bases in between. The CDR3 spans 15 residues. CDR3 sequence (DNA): TGTGCCAGCAGTTTATGGGGAATTACTTACGTCGAGCAGTACTTC. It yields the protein CASSLWGITYVEQYF.